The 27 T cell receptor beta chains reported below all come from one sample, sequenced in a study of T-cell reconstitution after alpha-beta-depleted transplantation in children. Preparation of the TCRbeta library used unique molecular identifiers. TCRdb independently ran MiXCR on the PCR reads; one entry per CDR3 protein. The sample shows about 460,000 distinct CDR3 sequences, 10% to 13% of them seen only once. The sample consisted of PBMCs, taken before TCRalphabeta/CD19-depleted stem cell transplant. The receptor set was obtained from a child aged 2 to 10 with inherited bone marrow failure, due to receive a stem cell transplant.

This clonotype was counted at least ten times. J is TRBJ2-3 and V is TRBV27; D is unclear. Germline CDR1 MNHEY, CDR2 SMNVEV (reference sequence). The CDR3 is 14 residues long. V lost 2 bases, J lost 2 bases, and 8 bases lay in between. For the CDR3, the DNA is TGTGCCAGCAGTTTAGAGGAAAACACAGATACGCAGTATTTT. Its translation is CASSLEENTDTQYF.

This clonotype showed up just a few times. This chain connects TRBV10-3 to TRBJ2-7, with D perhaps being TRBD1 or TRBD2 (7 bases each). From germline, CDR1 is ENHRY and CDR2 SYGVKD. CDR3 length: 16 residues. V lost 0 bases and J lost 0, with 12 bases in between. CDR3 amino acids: CAISESTGRDSYEQYF. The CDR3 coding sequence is TGTGCCATCAGTGAGTCGACAGGGAGGGACTCCTACGAGCAGTACTTC.

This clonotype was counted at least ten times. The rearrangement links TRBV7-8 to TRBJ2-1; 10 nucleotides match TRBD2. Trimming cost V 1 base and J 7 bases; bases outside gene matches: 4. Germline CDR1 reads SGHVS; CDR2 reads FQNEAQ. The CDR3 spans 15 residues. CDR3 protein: CASSLGAGGPNEQFF. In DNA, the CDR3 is TGTGCCAGCAGCTTAGGAGCGGGAGGGCCGAATGAGCAGTTCTTC.

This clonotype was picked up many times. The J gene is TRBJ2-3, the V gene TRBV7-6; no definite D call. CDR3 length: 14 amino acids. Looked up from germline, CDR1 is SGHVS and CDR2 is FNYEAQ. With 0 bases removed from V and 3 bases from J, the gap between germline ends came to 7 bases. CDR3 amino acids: CASSLAELTDTQYF. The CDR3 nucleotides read TGTGCCAGCAGCTTAGCGGAACTAACAGATACGCAGTATTTT.

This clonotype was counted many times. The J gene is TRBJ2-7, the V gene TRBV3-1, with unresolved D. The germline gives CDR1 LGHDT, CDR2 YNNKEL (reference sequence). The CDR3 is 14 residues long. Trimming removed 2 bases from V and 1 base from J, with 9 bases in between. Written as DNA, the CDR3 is TGTGCCAGCAGCCAAACACGCAGGTCCTACGAGCAGTACTTC. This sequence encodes CASSQTRRSYEQYF.

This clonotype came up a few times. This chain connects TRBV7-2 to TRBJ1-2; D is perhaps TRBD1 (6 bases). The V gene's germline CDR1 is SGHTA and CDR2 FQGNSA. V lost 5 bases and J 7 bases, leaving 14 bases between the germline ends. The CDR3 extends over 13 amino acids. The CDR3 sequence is CASSTQGSGGYTF. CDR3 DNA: TGTGCCAGCAGCACCCAGGGGTCGGGTGGCTACACCTTC. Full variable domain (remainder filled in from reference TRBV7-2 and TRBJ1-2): GAGVSQSPSNKVTEKGKDVELRCDPISGHTALYWYRQSLGQGLEFLIYFQGNSAPDKSGLPSDRFSAERTGGSVSTLTIQRTQQEDSAVYLCASSTQGSGGYTFGSGTRLTVV.

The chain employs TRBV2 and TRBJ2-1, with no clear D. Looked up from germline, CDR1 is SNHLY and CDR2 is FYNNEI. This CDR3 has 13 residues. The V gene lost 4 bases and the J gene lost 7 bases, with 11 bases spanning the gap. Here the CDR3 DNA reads TGTGCCAGCAGTGGAGGACGGCTGAATGAGCAGTTCTTC. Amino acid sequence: CASSGGRLNEQFF.

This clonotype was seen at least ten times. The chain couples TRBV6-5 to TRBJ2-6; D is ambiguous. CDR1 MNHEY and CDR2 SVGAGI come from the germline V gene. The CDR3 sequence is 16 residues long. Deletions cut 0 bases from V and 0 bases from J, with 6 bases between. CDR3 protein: CASSYSINSGANVLTF. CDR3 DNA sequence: TGTGCCAGCAGTTACTCTATCAACTCTGGGGCCAACGTCCTGACTTTC.

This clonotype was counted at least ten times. CDR3 sequence (DNA): TGTGCCAGCAGCCAAGGACAGGGAATGAACTATGGCTACACCTTC. This gives the protein CASSQGQGMNYGYTF. V gene TRBV3-1 combines with J gene TRBJ1-2; 7 bases are a match to TRBD1. The ends lost 1 base at V and 2 bases at J; junction bases unmatched: 4. The CDR3 has 15 amino acids. Germline V gene data show CDR1 as LGHDT and CDR2 as YNNKEL (reference sequence).

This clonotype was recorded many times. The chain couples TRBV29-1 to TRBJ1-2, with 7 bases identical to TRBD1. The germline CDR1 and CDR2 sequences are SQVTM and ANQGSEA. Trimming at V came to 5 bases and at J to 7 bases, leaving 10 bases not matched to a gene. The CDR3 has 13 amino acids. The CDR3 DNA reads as TGCAGCGTTCTTCCTAGGAGGGACAGTGGCTACACCTTC. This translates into CSVLPRRDSGYTF.

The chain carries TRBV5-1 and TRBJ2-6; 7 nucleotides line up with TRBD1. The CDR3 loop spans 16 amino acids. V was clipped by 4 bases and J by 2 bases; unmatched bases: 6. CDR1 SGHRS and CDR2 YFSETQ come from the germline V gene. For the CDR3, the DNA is TGCGCCAGCAGCAGGATAGGGGGCGCTGGGGCCAACGTCCTGACTTTC. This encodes CASSRIGGAGANVLTF.

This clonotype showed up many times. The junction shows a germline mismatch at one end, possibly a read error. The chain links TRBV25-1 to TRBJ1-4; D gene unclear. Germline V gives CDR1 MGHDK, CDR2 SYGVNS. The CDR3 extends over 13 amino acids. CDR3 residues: CANSWFRFAKLFF. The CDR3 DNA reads TGTGCCAACAGTTGGTTTCGGTTCGCGAAACTGTTTTTT.

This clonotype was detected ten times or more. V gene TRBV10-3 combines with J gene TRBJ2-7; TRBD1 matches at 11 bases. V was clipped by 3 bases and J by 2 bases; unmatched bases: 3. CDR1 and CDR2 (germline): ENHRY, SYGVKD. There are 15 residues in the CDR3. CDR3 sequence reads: CAISDPGQGAYEQYF. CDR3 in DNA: TGTGCCATCAGTGACCCGGGACAGGGGGCCTACGAGCAGTACTTC.

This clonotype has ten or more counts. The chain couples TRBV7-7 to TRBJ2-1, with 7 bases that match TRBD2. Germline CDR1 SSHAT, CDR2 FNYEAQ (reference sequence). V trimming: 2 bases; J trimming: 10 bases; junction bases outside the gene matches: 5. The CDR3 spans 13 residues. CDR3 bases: TGTGCCAGCAGCTTACTGATTAGCGGGGAGCAGTTCTTC. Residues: CASSLLISGEQFF.

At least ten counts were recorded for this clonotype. CDR3 loop: CASSPARQSYEQYF. CDR3 DNA sequence: TGTGCCAGCAGCCCCGCCCGGCAGAGCTACGAGCAGTACTTC. The chain employs TRBV7-2 and TRBJ2-7; D is undetermined. The V end lost 5 bases, the J end lost 3 bases, and 14 bases lay between the germline ends. Germline V gene sequence: CDR1 SGHTA, CDR2 FQGNSA. The CDR3 runs 14 residues.

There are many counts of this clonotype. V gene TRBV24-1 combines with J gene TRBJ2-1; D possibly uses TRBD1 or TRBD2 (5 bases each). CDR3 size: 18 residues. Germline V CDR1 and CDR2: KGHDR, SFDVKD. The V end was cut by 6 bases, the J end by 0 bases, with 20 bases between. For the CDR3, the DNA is TGTGCCACCAGTTTGGGCCTCGTTGGGACCACCTCCTACAATGAGCAGTTCTTC. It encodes CATSLGLVGTTSYNEQFF.

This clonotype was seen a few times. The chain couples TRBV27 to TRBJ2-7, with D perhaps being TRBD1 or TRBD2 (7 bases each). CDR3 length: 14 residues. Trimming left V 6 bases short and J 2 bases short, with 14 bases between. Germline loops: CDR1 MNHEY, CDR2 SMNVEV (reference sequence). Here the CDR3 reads CASSRGGQTYEQYF. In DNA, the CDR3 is TGTGCCAGCAGCCGCGGGGGACAGACCTACGAGCAGTACTTC.

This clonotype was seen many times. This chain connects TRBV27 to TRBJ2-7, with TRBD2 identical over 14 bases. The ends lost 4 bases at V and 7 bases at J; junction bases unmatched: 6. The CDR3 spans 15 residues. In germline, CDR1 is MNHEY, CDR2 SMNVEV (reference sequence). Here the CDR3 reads CASSSQTSGGEEQYF. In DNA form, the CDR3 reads TGTGCCAGCAGTTCACAGACTAGCGGGGGGGAGGAGCAGTACTTC.

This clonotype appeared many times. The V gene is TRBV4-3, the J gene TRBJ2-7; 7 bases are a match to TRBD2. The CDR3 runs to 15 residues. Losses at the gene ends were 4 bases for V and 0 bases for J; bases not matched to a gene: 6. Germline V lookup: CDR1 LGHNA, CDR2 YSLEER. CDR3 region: CASSRGGRASYEQYF. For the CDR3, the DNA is TGCGCCAGCAGCCGTGGGGGGAGGGCCTCCTACGAGCAGTACTTC.

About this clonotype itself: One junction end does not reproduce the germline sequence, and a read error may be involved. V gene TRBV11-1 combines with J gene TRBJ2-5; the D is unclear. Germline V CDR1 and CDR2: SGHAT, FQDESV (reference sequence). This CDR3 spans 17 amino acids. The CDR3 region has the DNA TGTGCCAGCAGCTCTTACTTCACCCCTGGCGGCCAAGAGACCCAGAACTTC. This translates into CASSSYFTPGGQETQNF.

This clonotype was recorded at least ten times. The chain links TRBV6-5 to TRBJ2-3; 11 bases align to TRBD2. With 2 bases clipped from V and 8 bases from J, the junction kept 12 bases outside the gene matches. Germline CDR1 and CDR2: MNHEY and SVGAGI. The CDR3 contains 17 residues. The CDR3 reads CASSYRGVAGGPGTQYF. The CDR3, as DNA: TGTGCCAGCAGTTACCGGGGAGTAGCGGGAGGGCCCGGTACGCAGTATTTT.

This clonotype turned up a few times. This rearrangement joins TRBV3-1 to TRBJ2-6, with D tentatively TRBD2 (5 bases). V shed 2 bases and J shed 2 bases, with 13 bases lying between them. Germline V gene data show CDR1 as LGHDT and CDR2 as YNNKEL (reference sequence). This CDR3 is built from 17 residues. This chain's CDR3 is CASSQFPSRAGANVLTF. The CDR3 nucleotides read TGTGCCAGCAGCCAATTTCCGTCGAGGGCTGGGGCCAACGTCCTGACTTTC.

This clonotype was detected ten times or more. CDR3 nucleotides: TGCGCCAGCAGCCAAGAGAATCAGCCCCAGCATTTT. It yields the protein CASSQENQPQHF. The chain carries TRBV4-1 and TRBJ1-5; D not resolved. This CDR3 contains 12 residues. Germline lookup yields CDR1 MGHRA and CDR2 YSYEKL. Trimming pared 0 bases from V and 4 bases from J, leaving 1 base between.

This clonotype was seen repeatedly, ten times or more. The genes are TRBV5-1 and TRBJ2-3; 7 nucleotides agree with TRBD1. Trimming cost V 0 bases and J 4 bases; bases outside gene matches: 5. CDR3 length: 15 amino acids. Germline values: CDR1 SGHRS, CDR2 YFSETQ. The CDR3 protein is CASSLGTGHPDTQYF. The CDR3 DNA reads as TGCGCCAGCAGCTTGGGGACAGGCCACCCAGATACGCAGTATTTT. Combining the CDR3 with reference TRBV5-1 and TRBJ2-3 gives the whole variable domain KAGVTQTPRYLIKTRGQQVTLSCSPISGHRSVSWYQQTPGQGLQFLFEYFSETQRNKGNFPGRFSGRQFSNSRSEMNVSTLELGDSALYLCASSLGTGHPDTQYFGPGTRLTVL.

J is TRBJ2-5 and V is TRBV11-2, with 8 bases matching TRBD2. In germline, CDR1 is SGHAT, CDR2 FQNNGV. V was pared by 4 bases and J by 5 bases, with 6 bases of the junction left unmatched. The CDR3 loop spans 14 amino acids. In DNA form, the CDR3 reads TGTGCCAGCAGCTCGGGACTAGTCGAGGAGACCCAGTACTTC. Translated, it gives CASSSGLVEETQYF.

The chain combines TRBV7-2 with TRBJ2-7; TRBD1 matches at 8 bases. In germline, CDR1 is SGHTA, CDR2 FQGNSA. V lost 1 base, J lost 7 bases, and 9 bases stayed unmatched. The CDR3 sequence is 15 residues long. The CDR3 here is CASSLEGRGLGEQYF. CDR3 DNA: TGTGCCAGCAGCTTAGAGGGCAGGGGGCTGGGTGAGCAGTACTTC.

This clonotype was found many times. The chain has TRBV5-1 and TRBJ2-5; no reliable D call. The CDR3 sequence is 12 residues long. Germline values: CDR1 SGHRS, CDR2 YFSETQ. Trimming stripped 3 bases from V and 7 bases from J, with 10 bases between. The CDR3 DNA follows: TGCGCCAGCAGCTGGACGGGCGGGACCCAGTACTTC. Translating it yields CASSWTGGTQYF.